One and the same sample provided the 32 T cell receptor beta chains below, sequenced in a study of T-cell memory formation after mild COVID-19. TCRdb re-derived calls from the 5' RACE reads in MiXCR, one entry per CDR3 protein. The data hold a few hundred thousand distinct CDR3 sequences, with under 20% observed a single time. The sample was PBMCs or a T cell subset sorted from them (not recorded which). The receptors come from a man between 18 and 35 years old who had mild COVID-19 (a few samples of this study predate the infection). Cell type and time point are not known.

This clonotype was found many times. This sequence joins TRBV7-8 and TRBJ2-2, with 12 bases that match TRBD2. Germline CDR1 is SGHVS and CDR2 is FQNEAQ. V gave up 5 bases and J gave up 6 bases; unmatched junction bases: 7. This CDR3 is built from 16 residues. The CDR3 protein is CASSQLAGGSSGELFF. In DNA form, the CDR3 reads TGTGCCAGCAGCCAACTAGCGGGGGGTTCCTCCGGGGAGCTGTTTTTT.

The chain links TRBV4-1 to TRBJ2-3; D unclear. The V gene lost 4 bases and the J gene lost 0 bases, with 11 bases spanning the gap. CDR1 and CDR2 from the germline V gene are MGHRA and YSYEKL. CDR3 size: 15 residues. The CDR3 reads CASSLYRRSTDTQYF. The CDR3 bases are TGCGCCAGCAGCCTGTATAGGAGAAGCACAGATACGCAGTATTTT.

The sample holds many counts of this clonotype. The CDR3: CASRGGGNYGYTF. In DNA form, the CDR3 reads TGCGCCAGCAGGGGGGGCGGTAACTATGGCTACACCTTC. J is TRBJ1-2 and V is TRBV10-2, with a possible D match to TRBD1 (6 bases). The CDR3 consists of 13 residues. Looked up from germline, CDR1 is WSHSY and CDR2 is SAAADI. Trimming left V 6 bases short and J 1 base short, with 9 bases between.

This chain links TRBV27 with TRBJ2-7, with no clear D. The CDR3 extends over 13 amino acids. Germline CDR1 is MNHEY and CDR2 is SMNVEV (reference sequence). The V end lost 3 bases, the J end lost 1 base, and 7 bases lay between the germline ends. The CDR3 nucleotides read TGTGCCAGCAGTTTTGGCCCGTCCTACGAGCAGTACGTC. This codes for CASSFGPSYEQYV.

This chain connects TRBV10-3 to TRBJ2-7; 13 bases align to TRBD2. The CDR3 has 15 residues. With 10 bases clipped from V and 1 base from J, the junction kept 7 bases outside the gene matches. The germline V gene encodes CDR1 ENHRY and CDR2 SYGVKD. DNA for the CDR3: TGTGCCACCCTAGGGACTAGCGGGGCTTCCTACGAGCAGTACTTC. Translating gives CATLGTSGASYEQYF.

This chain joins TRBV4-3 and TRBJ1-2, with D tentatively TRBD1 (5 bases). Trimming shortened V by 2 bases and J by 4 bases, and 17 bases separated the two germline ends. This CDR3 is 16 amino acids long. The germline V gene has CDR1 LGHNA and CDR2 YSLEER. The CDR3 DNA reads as TGCGCCAGCAGCCAACCTGGGGCCGTGGGCGGCTATGGCTACACCTTC. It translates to CASSQPGAVGGYGYTF.

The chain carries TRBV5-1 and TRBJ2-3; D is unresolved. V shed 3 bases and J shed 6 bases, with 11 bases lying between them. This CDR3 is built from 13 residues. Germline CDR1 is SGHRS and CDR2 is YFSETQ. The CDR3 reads CASSSNAQDTQYF. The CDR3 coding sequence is TGCGCCAGCAGCTCCAACGCTCAGGATACGCAGTATTTT.

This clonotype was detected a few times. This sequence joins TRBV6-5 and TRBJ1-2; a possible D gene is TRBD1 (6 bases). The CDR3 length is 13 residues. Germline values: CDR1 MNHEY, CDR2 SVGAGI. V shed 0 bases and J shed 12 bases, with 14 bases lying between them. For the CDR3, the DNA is TGTGCCAGCAGTTACTCCGGAACAGGGTTTGACACCTTC. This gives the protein CASSYSGTGFDTF.

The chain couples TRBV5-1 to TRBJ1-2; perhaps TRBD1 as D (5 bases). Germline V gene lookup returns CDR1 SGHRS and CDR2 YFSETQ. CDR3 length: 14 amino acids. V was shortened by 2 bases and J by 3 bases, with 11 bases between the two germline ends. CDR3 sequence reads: CASSFQGGDYGYTF. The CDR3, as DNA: TGCGCCAGCAGCTTTCAGGGAGGGGACTATGGCTACACCTTC.

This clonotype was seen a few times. The CDR3 loop reads CSARISGGGTQYF. In DNA form, the CDR3 reads TGCAGTGCTAGAATTAGCGGGGGAGGGACGCAGTATTTT. The rearrangement joins TRBV20-1 to TRBJ2-3; 9 positions match TRBD2. The junction had 6 bases not matched to a gene; V was cut back by 2 bases and J by 9 bases. CDR1 is DFQATT and CDR2 is SNEGSKA in the germline V gene (reference sequence). The CDR3 extends over 13 amino acids.

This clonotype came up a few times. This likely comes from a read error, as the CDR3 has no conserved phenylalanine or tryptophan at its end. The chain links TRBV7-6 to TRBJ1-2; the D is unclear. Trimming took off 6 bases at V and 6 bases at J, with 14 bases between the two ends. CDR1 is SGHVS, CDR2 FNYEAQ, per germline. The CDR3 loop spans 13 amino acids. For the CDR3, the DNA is TGTGCCAGCAGTCATCGGGAGACCAATGGCTACACCTTA. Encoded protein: CASSHRETNGYTL.

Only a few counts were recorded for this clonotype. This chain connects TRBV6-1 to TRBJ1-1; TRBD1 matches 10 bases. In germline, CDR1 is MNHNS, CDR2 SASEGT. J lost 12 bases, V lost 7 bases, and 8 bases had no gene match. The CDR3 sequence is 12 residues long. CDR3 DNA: TGTGCCAGCATCTTGGGGGACAGGGGAACTTTCTTT. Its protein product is CASILGDRGTFF.

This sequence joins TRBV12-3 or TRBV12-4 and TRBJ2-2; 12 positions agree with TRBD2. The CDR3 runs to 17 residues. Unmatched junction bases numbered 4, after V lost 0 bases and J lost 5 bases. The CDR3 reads CASSLARTSGETGELFF. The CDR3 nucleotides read TGTGCCAGCAGTTTAGCACGGACTAGCGGGGAAACCGGGGAGCTGTTTTTT.

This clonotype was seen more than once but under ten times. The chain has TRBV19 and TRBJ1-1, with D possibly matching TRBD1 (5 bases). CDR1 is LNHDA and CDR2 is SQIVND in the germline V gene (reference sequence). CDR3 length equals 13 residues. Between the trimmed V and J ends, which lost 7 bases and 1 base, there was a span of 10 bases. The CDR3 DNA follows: TGTGCCAGTAAAAAAACAGGGAACACTGAAGCTTTCTTT. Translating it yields CASKKTGNTEAFF.

The CDR3 region has the DNA TGCAGTGCTAGAGATTTGGCAGGGCTGGGGTCGTCCCTCCACTTT. Its protein is CSARDLAGLGSSLHF. The J gene is TRBJ1-6, the V gene TRBV20-1, with D tentatively TRBD1 (5 bases). Trimming left V 0 bases short and J 14 bases short, with 20 bases between. Germline V lookup: CDR1 DFQATT, CDR2 SNEGSKA (reference sequence). The CDR3 contains 15 residues.

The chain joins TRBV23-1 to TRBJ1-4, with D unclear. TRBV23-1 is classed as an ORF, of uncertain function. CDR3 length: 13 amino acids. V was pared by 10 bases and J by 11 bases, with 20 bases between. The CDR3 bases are TGCGCCACTCCCCCCCGCTGGCGAGGGAAACTGTTTTTT. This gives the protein CATPPRWRGKLFF.

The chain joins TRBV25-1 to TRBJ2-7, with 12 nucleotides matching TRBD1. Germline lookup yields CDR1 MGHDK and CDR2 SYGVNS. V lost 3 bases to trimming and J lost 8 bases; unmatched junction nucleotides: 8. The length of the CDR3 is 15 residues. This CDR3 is CASSDPGTGGAKQYF. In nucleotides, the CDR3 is TGTGCCAGCAGTGATCCCGGGACAGGGGGCGCGAAGCAGTACTTC.

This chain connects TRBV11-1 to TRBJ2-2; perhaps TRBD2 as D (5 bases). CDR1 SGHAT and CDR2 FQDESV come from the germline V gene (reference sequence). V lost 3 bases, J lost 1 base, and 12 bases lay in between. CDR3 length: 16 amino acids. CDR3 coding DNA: TGTGCCAGCAGCTTGGAGTATGGAGGGAACACCGGGGAGCTGTTTTTT. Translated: CASSLEYGGNTGELFF. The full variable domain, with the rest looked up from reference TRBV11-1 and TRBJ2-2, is EAEVAQSPRYKITEKSQAVAFWCDPISGHATLYWYRQILGQGPELLVQFQDESVVDDSQLPKDRFSAERLKGVDSTLKIQPAELGDSAMYLCASSLEYGGNTGELFFGEGSRLTVL.

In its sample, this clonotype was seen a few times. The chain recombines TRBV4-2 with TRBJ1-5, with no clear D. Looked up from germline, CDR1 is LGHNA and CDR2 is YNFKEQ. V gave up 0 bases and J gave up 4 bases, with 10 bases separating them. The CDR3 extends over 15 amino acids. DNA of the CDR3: TGTGCCAGCAGCCAAGATCGAGGGTGGAATCAGCCCCAGCATTTT. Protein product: CASSQDRGWNQPQHF.

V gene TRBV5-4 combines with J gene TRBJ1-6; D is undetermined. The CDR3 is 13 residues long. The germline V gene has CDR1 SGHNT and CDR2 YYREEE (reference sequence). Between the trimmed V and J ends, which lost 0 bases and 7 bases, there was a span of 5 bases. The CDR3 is CASSLGPNSPLHF. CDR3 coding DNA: TGTGCCAGCAGCTTGGGACCAAATTCACCCCTCCACTTT. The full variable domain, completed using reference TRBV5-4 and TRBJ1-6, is ETGVTQSPTHLIKTRGQQVTLRCSSQSGHNTVSWYQQALGQGPQFIFQYYREEENGRGNFPPRFSGLQFPNYSSELNVNALELDDSALYLCASSLGPNSPLHFGNGTRLTVT.

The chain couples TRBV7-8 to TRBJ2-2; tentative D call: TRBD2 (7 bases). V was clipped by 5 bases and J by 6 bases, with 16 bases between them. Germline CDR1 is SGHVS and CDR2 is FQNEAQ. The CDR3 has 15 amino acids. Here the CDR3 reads CASSRRRGGAGELFF. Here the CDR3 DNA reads TGTGCCAGCAGCCGGCGAAGAGGGGGGGCCGGGGAGCTGTTTTTT.

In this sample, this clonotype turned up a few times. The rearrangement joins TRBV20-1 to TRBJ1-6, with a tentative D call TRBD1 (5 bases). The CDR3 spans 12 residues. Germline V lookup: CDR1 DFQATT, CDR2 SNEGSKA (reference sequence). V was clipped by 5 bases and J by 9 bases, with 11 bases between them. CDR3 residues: CSARSGSSPLHF. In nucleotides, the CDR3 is TGCAGTGCTCGCTCAGGGAGTTCACCCCTCCACTTT.

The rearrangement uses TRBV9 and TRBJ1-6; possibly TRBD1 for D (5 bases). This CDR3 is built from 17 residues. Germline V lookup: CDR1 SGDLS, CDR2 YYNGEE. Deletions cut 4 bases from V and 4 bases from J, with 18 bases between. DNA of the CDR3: TGTGCCAGCAGCACCGGGGACGGGCCCAATTATAATTCACCCCTCCACTTT. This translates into CASSTGDGPNYNSPLHF.

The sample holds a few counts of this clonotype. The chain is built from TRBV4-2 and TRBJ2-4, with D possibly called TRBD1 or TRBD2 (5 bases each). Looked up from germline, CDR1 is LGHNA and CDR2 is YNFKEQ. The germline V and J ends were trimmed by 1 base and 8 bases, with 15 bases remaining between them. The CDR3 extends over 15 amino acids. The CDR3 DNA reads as TGTGCCAGCAGCCAAGGCGGTCCGGGGCCGGACATTCAGTACTTC. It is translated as CASSQGGPGPDIQYF.

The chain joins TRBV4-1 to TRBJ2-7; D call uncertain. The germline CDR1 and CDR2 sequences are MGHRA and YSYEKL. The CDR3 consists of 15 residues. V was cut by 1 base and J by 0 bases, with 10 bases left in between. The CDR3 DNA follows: TGCGCCAGCAGCCAAGCTCCAGACGGCTCCTACGAGCAGTACTTC. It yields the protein CASSQAPDGSYEQYF.

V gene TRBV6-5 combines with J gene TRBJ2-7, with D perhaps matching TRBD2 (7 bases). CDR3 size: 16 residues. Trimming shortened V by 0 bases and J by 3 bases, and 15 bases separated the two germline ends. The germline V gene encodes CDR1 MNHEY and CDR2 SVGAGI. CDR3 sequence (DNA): TGTGCCAGCAGTTACTCAGCGGGGCTAGGGGGCTACGAGCAGTACTTC. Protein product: CASSYSAGLGGYEQYF.

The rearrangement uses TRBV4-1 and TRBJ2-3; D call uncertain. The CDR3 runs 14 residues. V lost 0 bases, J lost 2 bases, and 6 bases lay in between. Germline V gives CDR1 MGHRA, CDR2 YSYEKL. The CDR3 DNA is TGCGCCAGCAGCCAAGAACCAGCCACAGATACGCAGTATTTT. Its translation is CASSQEPATDTQYF.

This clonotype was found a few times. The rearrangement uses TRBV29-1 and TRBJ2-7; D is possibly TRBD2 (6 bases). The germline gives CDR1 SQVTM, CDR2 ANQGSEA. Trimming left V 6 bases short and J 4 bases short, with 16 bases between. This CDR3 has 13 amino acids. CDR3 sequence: CSVAGPQRYEQYF. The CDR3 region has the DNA TGCAGCGTCGCGGGGCCGCAGAGGTACGAGCAGTACTTC.

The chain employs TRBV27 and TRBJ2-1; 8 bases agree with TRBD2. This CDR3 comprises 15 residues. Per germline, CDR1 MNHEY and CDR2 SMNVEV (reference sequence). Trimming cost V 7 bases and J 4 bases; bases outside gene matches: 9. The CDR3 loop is CASTLGSGGYNEQFF. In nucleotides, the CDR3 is TGTGCCAGCACCCTGGGCAGCGGGGGTTACAATGAGCAGTTCTTC.

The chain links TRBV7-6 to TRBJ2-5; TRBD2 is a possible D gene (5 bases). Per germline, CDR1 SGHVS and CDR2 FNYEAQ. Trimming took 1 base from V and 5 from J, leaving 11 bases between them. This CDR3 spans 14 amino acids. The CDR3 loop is CASSLEYGLETQYF. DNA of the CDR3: TGTGCCAGCAGCTTAGAGTATGGACTCGAGACCCAGTACTTC.

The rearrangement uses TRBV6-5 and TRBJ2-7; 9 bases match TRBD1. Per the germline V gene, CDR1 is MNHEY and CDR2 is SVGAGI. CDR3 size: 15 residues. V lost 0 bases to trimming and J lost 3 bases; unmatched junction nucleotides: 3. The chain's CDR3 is CASSYSTGGNYEQYF. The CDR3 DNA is TGTGCCAGCAGTTACTCGACAGGGGGGAACTACGAGCAGTACTTC.

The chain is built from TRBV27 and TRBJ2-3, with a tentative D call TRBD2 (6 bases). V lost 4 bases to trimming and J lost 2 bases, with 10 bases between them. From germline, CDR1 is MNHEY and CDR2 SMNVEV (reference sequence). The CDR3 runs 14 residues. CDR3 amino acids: CASSYPGDTDTQYF. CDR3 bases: TGTGCCAGCAGTTATCCGGGGGACACAGATACGCAGTATTTT.